This T cell receptor beta chain was identified in a study of identical twins. TCRdb reprocessed the 5' RACE reads via MiXCR and lists one record per CDR3 protein. The sample shows 1.5 million to 2 million distinct CDR3 sequences, about 30% of them seen only once. V lost 5 bases to trimming and J lost 0 bases, with 15 bases between them. The length of the CDR3 is 15 residues. Germline V gene sequence: CDR1 DFQATT, CDR2 SNEGSKA (reference sequence). There are a few counts of this clonotype. No donor was unhealthy or non-Caucasian. This TCR was recovered from a newborn girl in good health. This chain joins TRBV20-1 and TRBJ2-3, with a possible D match to TRBD1 (6 bases). Sequencing input: cord blood. In DNA form, the CDR3 reads TGCAGTGCTGGAGGACAGTGGCCGAGCACAGATACGCAGTATTTT. The encoded protein is CSAGGQWPSTDTQYF.